A selection of T cell receptor beta chains follows, all from one sample in a study of blood T cells in healthy people across ages. One entry per CDR3 protein, called by TCRdb with MiXCR from the 5' RACE reads. Among more than 800,000 distinct CDR3 sequences listed, around 26% were seen once. Sequences were obtained from blood. The receptors stem from a woman older than 75 in good health. Each CDR3 is given with its conserved first and last residue.

j_gene | v_gene | CDR3aa
TRBJ2-1 | TRBV11-2 | CASSFLADSYNEQFF
TRBJ1-1 | TRBV5-1 | CASSWDGPTEAFF
TRBJ1-6 | TRBV7-2 | CASSSQGGNSPLHF
TRBJ2-3 | TRBV3-1 | CASSQKMGFSVHTQYF
TRBJ1-4 | TRBV2 | CASTNRGGRQGEKLFF
TRBJ1-5 | TRBV6-2/TRBV6-3 | CASSYIIPGGDQPQHF
TRBJ2-3 | TRBV12-3/TRBV12-4 | CASSRREGPDTQYF
TRBJ2-7 | TRBV7-9 | CASSKRGYEQYF
TRBJ1-1 | TRBV7-2 | CASSLSLEAAAFF
TRBJ2-4 | TRBV10-3 | CAISESGQKNIQYF
TRBJ2-4 | TRBV6-5 | CASSKQGREDIQYF
TRBJ1-2 | TRBV6-5 | CASRRNLAENYGYTF
TRBJ1-2 | TRBV7-9 | CASSLGQANYGYTF
TRBJ2-1 | TRBV19 | CASSTTGADNEQFF
TRBJ2-3 | TRBV20-1 | CSARDGGSSTDTQYF
TRBJ1-2 | TRBV7-9 | CASSFRELNYGYTF
TRBJ2-5 | TRBV5-1 | CASSLGLAGVQETQYF
TRBJ2-1 | TRBV27 | CASAPGVNSYNEQFF
TRBJ2-4 | TRBV7-9 | CASSQTLLDIQYF
TRBJ1-6 | TRBV19 | CASSHYSGTGVNSPLHF
TRBJ2-4 | TRBV5-1 | CASSLAAGAWNIQYF
TRBJ2-3 | TRBV28 | CASSPLRGGWSTDTQYF
TRBJ2-3 | TRBV6-6 | CASSHGFTGADTQYF
TRBJ1-3 | TRBV3-1 | CASSQGPNTIYF
TRBJ1-1 | TRBV3-1 | CASNPTGGTEAFF
TRBJ1-6 | TRBV20-1 | CSAHPGGPYNSPLHF
TRBJ1-4 | TRBV20-1 | CGADGEKLFF
TRBJ1-2 | TRBV5-5 | CASSPAGPSNYGYTF
TRBJ2-7 | TRBV5-5 | CASSIQGVGYEQYF
TRBJ2-1 | TRBV4-3 | CASSQDPTVYEQFF
TRBJ1-5 | TRBV6-2/TRBV6-3 | CASSIHRGRTSNQPQHF
TRBJ2-1 | TRBV6-2/TRBV6-3 | CASSYLTYNEQFF
TRBJ1-2 | TRBV7-9 | CASSYPLPGSGYTF
TRBJ2-1 | TRBV7-2 | CASSSGLANNEQFF
TRBJ2-2 | TRBV20-1 | CSASYKLGQGVGHLFF
TRBJ1-2 | TRBV7-6 | CASSFDRASGYTF
TRBJ2-5 | TRBV20-1 | CSARSRRRTQYF
TRBJ2-7 | TRBV6-1 | CASSEGAPRGEQYF
TRBJ1-1 | TRBV20-1 | CSARDLMTGAYTEAFF
TRBJ2-1 | TRBV10-3 | CAIRGTPSYNEQFF
TRBJ2-3 | TRBV3-1 | CASSQDFGAGLAGGSDTQYF
TRBJ1-5 | TRBV12-3/TRBV12-4 | CASSLGGRVNQPQHF
TRBJ2-1 | TRBV20-1 | CSASRWRLAANEQFF
TRBJ2-4 | TRBV7-2 | CASSLGGSGGAWDIQYF
TRBJ2-3 | TRBV10-3 | CAIKEGATDTQYF
TRBJ1-1 | TRBV19 | CASSPDRGLTEAFF
TRBJ2-4 | TRBV7-2 | CASSFRAGGPKGGQYF
TRBJ1-2 | TRBV29-1 | CSVQGQGSYGYTF